This T cell receptor beta chain was recorded in a study of cytomegalovirus exposure and HLA in healthy donors. This CDR3 contains 12 residues. Germline V gene data show CDR1 as SGHTA and CDR2 as FQGNSA. The V end was cut by 5 bases, the J end by 3 bases, with 8 bases between. A remark on this clone: This specimen includes other DNA sequences encoding the same CDR3.

The data were produced by immunoSEQ multiplex PCR, yet TCRdb's version contains in-frame clones alone and is incomplete. The table includes around 400,000 clones, roughly 90% detected once. The sequencing sample was made of PBMCs. The sequence derives from a woman between 18 and 29 years old in good health and CMV-seronegative. The rearrangement links TRBV7-2 to TRBJ2-7, with D possibly matching TRBD1 (5 bases). This CDR3 is CASSPTVYEQYF. The CDR3, as DNA: TGTGCCAGCAGCCCGACAGTCTACGAGCAGTACTTC. The full variable domain, rest sourced from reference TRBV7-2 and TRBJ2-7, is GAGVSQSPSNKVTEKGKDVELRCDPISGHTALYWYRQSLGQGLEFLIYFQGNSAPDKSGLPSDRFSAERTGGSVSTLTIQRTQQEDSAVYLCASSPTVYEQYFGPGTRLTVT.